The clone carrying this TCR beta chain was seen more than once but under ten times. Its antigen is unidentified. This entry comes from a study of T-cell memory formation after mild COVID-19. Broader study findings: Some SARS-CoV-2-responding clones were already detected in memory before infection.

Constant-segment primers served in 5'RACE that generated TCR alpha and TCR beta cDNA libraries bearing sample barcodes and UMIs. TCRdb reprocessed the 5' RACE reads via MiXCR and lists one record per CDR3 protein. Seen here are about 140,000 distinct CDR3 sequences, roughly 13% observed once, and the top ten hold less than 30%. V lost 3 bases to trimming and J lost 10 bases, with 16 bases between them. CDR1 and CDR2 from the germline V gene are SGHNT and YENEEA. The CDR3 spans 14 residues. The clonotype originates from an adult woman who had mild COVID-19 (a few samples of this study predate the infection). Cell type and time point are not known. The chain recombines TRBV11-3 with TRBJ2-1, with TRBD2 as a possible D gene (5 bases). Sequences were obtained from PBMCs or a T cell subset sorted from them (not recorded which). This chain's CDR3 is CASSFRYTPGEQFF. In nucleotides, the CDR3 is TGTGCCAGCAGCTTCCGTTACACGCCGGGAGAGCAGTTCTTC.